This T cell receptor (beta chain) appears in the sequencing data of a study of cytomegalovirus exposure and HLA in healthy donors. Both 60 Vbeta primers and 13 Jbeta primers went into the PCR. The repertoire was sequenced with immunoSEQ multiplex PCR; TCRdb's copy has only in-frame clones and lacks some. This table has tens of thousands of clones, over 60% appearing once. V shed 0 bases and J shed 0 bases, with 11 bases lying between them. Germline CDR1 reads WSHSY; CDR2 reads SAAADI. The CDR3 consists of 16 residues. Study outcomes and limitations: In a later analysis, HLA-C alleles had the fewest associated TCRs, DRB1 alleles the most. HLA alleles were associated with 15,000 to 20,000 TCR beta sequences in a later analysis at 0.05 false discovery rate. A later analysis found common viral pathogens apparently linked to several of the most significant clusters.

About this clone itself: Its antigen is not known.

Specimen: PBMCs. This TCR was sampled from a man aged 25 to 40 in good health and CMV-seronegative. The V gene is TRBV10-2, the J gene TRBJ1-2; the D is unclear. CDR3 DNA: TGCGCCAGCAGTGAGTCCGGGAGTGGACCTAACTATGGCTACACCTTC. It codes for CASSESGSGPNYGYTF.